This entry lists 7 T cell receptor beta chains sequenced from one sample in a study of blood T cell repertoires in COVID-19. Clones were sequenced by immunoSEQ multiplex PCR, and TCRdb holds only the in-frame ones, with some missing. The sample records approximately 150,000 clones, around 87% being singletons. The sequenced sample consisted of PBMCs or T cells enriched from blood (not recorded which). These receptors all stem from a woman in her thirties or forties who had been exposed to COVID-19.

This clone came up a few times. Here the CDR3 DNA reads TGTGCCACCAGCAGAGATTCAGGGGGACTAGCGGGGGATGAGCAGTTCTTC. The encoded protein is CATSRDSGGLAGDEQFF. The V call is TRBV15, the J call TRBJ2-1; 14 positions match TRBD2. This CDR3 region has 17 residues. The germline V gene has CDR1 LNHNV and CDR2 YYDKDF (reference sequence). Unmatched junction bases numbered 6, after V lost 0 bases and J lost 8 bases.

This clone was seen only a few times. The gene calls are TRBV6-1 and TRBJ1-6, with a tentative D call TRBD1 (6 bases). Germline V lookup: CDR1 MNHNS, CDR2 SASEGT. Trimming left V 0 bases short and J 6 bases short, with 12 bases between. This CDR3 spans 16 amino acids. CDR3 sequence: CASSEASGHFNSPLHF. The CDR3 bases are TGTGCCAGCAGTGAAGCCTCGGGACACTTTAATTCACCCCTCCACTTT.

The rearrangement links TRBV6-2 or TRBV6-3 to TRBJ2-7, with D hard to call. Between the trimmed V and J ends, which lost 0 bases and 6 bases, there was a span of 9 bases. The V gene's germline CDR1 is MNHEY and CDR2 SVGEGT. The length of the CDR3 is 13 residues. The CDR3 protein is CASSYSFLGEQYF. The CDR3 region has the DNA TGTGCCAGCAGTTACTCGTTCCTCGGCGAGCAGTACTTC.

The J gene is TRBJ1-6, the V gene TRBV6-1; 9 nucleotides match TRBD1. Looked up from germline, CDR1 is MNHNS and CDR2 is SASEGT. J was trimmed by 7 bases and V by 0 bases; bases with no gene match: 4. The CDR3 extends over 16 amino acids. Here the CDR3 reads CASSEAPQGANSPLHF. In DNA, the CDR3 is TGTGCCAGCAGTGAAGCGCCACAGGGGGCCAATTCACCCCTCCACTTT.

This clone occurred once. Here the CDR3 reads CASSSQTAQETQYF. The CDR3 nucleotides read TGTGCCAGCAGCTCCCAGACAGCCCAAGAGACCCAGTACTTC. V gene TRBV7-2 combines with J gene TRBJ2-5; a weak D match, TRBD1 (5 bases). CDR3 length: 14 residues. Germline V gene lookup returns CDR1 SGHTA and CDR2 FQGNSA. V gave up 4 bases and J gave up 1 base, with 10 bases separating them.

The chain has TRBV19 and TRBJ1-5; D unresolved. The CDR3 totals 14 residues. The germline V gene has CDR1 LNHDA and CDR2 SQIVND (reference sequence). Trimming stripped 7 bases from V and 2 bases from J, with 12 bases between. The chain's CDR3 is CASTDLYRNQPQHF. The CDR3 DNA reads TGTGCCAGTACCGACTTGTATCGCAATCAGCCCCAGCATTTT. The full variable domain, completed using reference TRBV19 and TRBJ1-5, is DGGITQSPKYLFRKEGQNVTLSCEQNLNHDAMYWYRQDPGQGLRLIYYSQIVNDFQKGDIAEGYSVSREKKESFPLTVTSAQKNPTAFYLCASTDLYRNQPQHFGDGTRLSIL.

The genes are TRBV6-5 and TRBJ2-7; D may be TRBD2 (5 bases). Germline CDR1 and CDR2: MNHEY and SVGAGI. V was trimmed by 6 bases and J by 1 base, leaving 13 bases between them. This CDR3 has 14 residues. In DNA form, the CDR3 reads TGTGCCAGCAGCCGCGCGAGGGAATCCTACGAGCAGTACTTC. This gives the protein CASSRARESYEQYF.